One T cell receptor beta chain is described in this entry. Its antigen remains unknown. CDR3 size: 16 residues. The germline gives CDR1 SGHRS, CDR2 YFSETQ. Trimming removed 4 bases at V and 4 bases at J, with 18 bases between. This sample is drawn from a study of cytomegalovirus exposure and HLA in healthy donors. Study conclusions and caveats: Data from an earlier analysis indicated that most TCR beta V segments were productive either about 87% or about 30% of the time. Per published accounts, TCR beta sequences correctly predicted the HLA-A and HLA-B alleles of most subjects. The study recorded 160 or so TCR beta chains that were cytomegalovirus-associated.

PCR amplification relied on 60 Vbeta primers (plus 13 Jbeta primers). The data were produced by immunoSEQ multiplex PCR, yet TCRdb's version contains in-frame clones alone and is incomplete. The data contain roughly 220,000 clones, approximately 80% of them singletons. The TCR originated in a man aged 25 to 45 in good health and CMV-seronegative. This chain connects TRBV5-1 to TRBJ1-5, with a possible D match to TRBD1 (6 bases). What was sequenced was PBMCs. CDR3 sequence reads: CASSLGPRTANQPQHF. As DNA, the CDR3 is TGCGCCAGCAGCCTCGGACCCCGGACAGCTAATCAGCCCCAGCATTTT.